A selection of T cell receptor beta chains follows, all from one sample in a study of T cells in localized non-small cell lung cancer. Clones were read by immunoSEQ multiplex PCR, and TCRdb kept only the in-frame ones, dropping some. The sample lists more than 9,000 clones, around three quarters occurring once. The sample in question was peripheral blood, obtained before any cancer treatment. The receptors originated from a male donor at least 60 years old with stage I lung adenocarcinoma. The CDR3 runs from the conserved cysteine through the conserved F or W. The order of the fields is D gene, clone size, J gene, V gene, CDR3 protein, CDR3 DNA. A D gene is named only where the DNA matches it firmly. Clone size, where shown, is once, few, many, or a class for clones that have expanded.

D: -; size: once; J: TRBJ2-1; V: TRBV5-6; CDR3: CASSFGHLPLYNEQFF; DNA: TGTGCCAGCAGCTTCGGACACCTACCCCTCTACAATGAGCAGTTCTTC
D: -; size: -; J: TRBJ1-2; V: TRBV21-1; CDR3: CASSARRGPWGYTF; DNA: TGTGCCAGCAGCGCCCGAAGAGGACCCTGGGGCTACACCTTC
D: -; size: -; J: TRBJ1-1; V: TRBV6-5; CDR3: CASSDRMAEAFF; DNA: TGTGCCAGCAGTGACAGGATGGCTGAAGCTTTCTTT
D: TRBD2; size: few; J: TRBJ2-1; V: TRBV4-2; CDR3: CASSQAGLAGLGDEQFF; DNA: TGTGCCAGCAGCCAAGCCGGACTAGCGGGGCTTGGGGATGAGCAGTTCTTC
D: -; size: -; J: TRBJ2-5; V: TRBV4-2; CDR3: CASSQDGGLQETQYF; DNA: TGTGCCAGCAGCCAAGATGGGGGACTTCAAGAGACCCAGTACTTC
D: TRBD1; size: few; J: TRBJ1-1; V: TRBV5-5; CDR3: CASSWTGRNTEAFF; DNA: TGTGCCAGCAGCTGGACAGGAAGGAACACTGAAGCTTTCTTT
D: TRBD2; size: -; J: TRBJ2-7; V: TRBV6-1; CDR3: CASSPTSGHYEQYF; DNA: TGTGCCAGCAGTCCCACTAGCGGACACTACGAGCAGTACTTC
D: -; size: -; J: TRBJ1-2; V: TRBV5-4; CDR3: CASSLGGLGGYTF; DNA: TGTGCCAGCAGCTTGGGCGGGTTGGGTGGCTACACCTTC
D: TRBD1; size: -; J: TRBJ2-3; V: TRBV5-4; CDR3: CASSLDRGVTDTQYF; DNA: TGTGCCAGCAGCTTGGACAGGGGAGTTACAGATACGCAGTATTTT
D: -; size: -; J: TRBJ1-4; V: TRBV27; CDR3: CASSFVGGQKLFF; DNA: TGTGCCAGCAGTTTTGTGGGGGGCCAAAAACTGTTTTTT
D: TRBD1; size: -; J: TRBJ2-3; V: TRBV2; CDR3: CASRAGTGILGDTQYF; DNA: TGTGCCAGCAGGGCCGGGACAGGGATCCTAGGAGATACGCAGTATTTT
D: TRBD1; size: -; J: TRBJ1-1; V: TRBV5-1; CDR3: CASSLETTGPEAFF; DNA: TGCGCCAGCAGCTTAGAGACGACAGGGCCTGAAGCTTTCTTT
D: -; size: -; J: TRBJ2-7; V: TRBV5-1; CDR3: CASRIGGPDEQYF; DNA: TGCGCCAGCAGGATCGGGGGGCCAGACGAGCAGTACTTC
D: TRBD2; size: -; J: TRBJ2-6; V: TRBV18; CDR3: CASSPRGGSGANVLTF; DNA: TGTGCCAGCTCACCACGGGGAGGGTCTGGGGCCAACGTCCTGACTTTC
D: -; size: -; J: TRBJ2-1; V: TRBV7-2; CDR3: CASSWGTAVSNEQFF; DNA: TGTGCCAGCAGCTGGGGGACTGCCGTGAGCAATGAGCAGTTCTTC
D: -; size: -; J: TRBJ2-2; V: TRBV7-9; CDR3: CASSLVGGTGELFF; DNA: TGTGCCAGCAGCTTAGTCGGGGGAACCGGGGAGCTGTTTTTT
D: -; size: -; J: TRBJ1-5; V: TRBV12-1; CDR3: CASSFTGQGDQPQHF; DNA: TGTGCCAGCAGCTTTACGGGACAGGGGGATCAGCCCCAGCATTTT
D: TRBD1; size: -; J: TRBJ1-2; V: TRBV15; CDR3: CATSNKGGAGYTF; DNA: TGTGCCACCAGCAATAAAGGGGGCGCGGGCTACACCTTC
D: TRBD1; size: -; J: TRBJ2-7; V: TRBV28; CDR3: CASRKGQAIYEQYF; DNA: TGTGCCAGCAGAAAGGGACAGGCCATCTACGAGCAGTACTTC
D: -; size: -; J: TRBJ1-1; V: TRBV7-3; CDR3: CASSLTGRNTEAFF; DNA: TGTGCCAGCAGCCTGACAGGAAGGAACACTGAAGCTTTCTTT
D: TRBD2; size: -; J: TRBJ2-1; V: TRBV7-3; CDR3: CASGLAGGPEQFF; DNA: TGTGCCAGCGGGCTAGCGGGGGGGCCGGAGCAGTTCTTC
D: -; size: -; J: TRBJ2-2; V: TRBV10-1; CDR3: CASSLQGRHTGELFF; DNA: TGCGCCAGCAGTCTACAGGGGAGGCACACCGGGGAGCTGTTTTTT
D: TRBD1; size: -; J: TRBJ1-5; V: TRBV6-1; CDR3: CASSEAPTGFNQPQHF; DNA: TGTGCCAGCAGTGAAGCACCGACAGGGTTTAATCAGCCCCAGCATTTT
D: -; size: -; J: TRBJ2-5; V: TRBV7-6; CDR3: CASSLGVIGIEETQYF; DNA: TGTGCCAGCAGCTTAGGGGTGATTGGTATCGAAGAGACCCAGTACTTC
D: TRBD2; size: -; J: TRBJ2-1; V: TRBV14; CDR3: CASSQVGGGTYNEQFF; DNA: TGTGCCAGCAGCCAAGTCGGCGGGGGGACCTACAATGAGCAGTTCTTC
D: TRBD2; size: -; J: TRBJ2-1; V: TRBV29-1; CDR3: CSVEDRRGSHYNEQFF; DNA: TGCAGCGTTGAAGATAGGCGGGGGTCCCACTACAATGAGCAGTTCTTC
D: -; size: -; J: TRBJ2-3; V: TRBV28; CDR3: CASTWAGARGDTQYF; DNA: TGTGCCAGCACCTGGGCAGGGGCGCGGGGAGATACGCAGTATTTT
D: -; size: few; J: TRBJ1-1; V: TRBV4-2; CDR3: CASRRGEDTEAFF; DNA: TGTGCCAGCAGGCGGGGGGAGGACACTGAAGCTTTCTTT
D: -; size: -; J: TRBJ1-5; V: TRBV7-9; CDR3: CASSLSGGISNQPQHF; DNA: TGTGCCAGCAGCTTATCCGGAGGGATTAGCAATCAGCCCCAGCATTTT
D: TRBD2; size: -; J: TRBJ2-3; V: TRBV5-4; CDR3: CASSLRTSGGAADTQYF; DNA: TGTGCCAGCAGCTTGAGGACTAGCGGGGGGGCCGCAGATACGCAGTATTTT
D: -; size: -; J: TRBJ2-1; V: TRBV13; CDR3: CASSFTLSYNEQFF; DNA: TGTGCCAGCAGCTTCACCCTCTCCTACAATGAGCAGTTCTTC
D: TRBD1; size: -; J: TRBJ2-5; V: TRBV6-5; CDR3: CASSLTGGAGETQYF; DNA: TGTGCCAGCAGTTTAACAGGGGGCGCAGGAGAGACCCAGTACTTC
D: -; size: -; J: TRBJ2-1; V: TRBV5-5; CDR3: CASSLGGPRDEQFF; DNA: TGTGCCAGCAGCTTGGGAGGGCCTCGCGATGAGCAGTTCTTC
D: -; size: -; J: TRBJ1-4; V: TRBV9; CDR3: CASSDPYHEKLFF; DNA: TGTGCCAGCAGCGACCCCTATCATGAAAAACTGTTTTTT
D: TRBD2; size: -; J: TRBJ2-1; V: TRBV12-5; CDR3: CASGFLSGGNYEQFF; DNA: TGTGCTAGTGGTTTCCTCAGCGGGGGTAATTATGAGCAGTTCTTC
D: -; size: -; J: TRBJ1-2; V: TRBV20-1; CDR3: CSATVLDGYTF; DNA: TGCAGTGCCACCGTACTCGACGGCTACACCTTC
D: TRBD1; size: -; J: TRBJ1-1; V: TRBV5-1; CDR3: CASSEGLLQGGWNTEAFF; DNA: TGCGCCAGCAGCGAAGGCCTCCTACAGGGGGGGTGGAACACTGAAGCTTTCTTT
D: -; size: -; J: TRBJ1-1; V: TRBV4-3; CDR3: CASSQDPGLGNTEAFF; DNA: TGCGCCAGCAGCCAAGACCCAGGGCTGGGGAACACTGAAGCTTTCTTT
D: -; size: -; J: TRBJ2-5; V: TRBV7-2; CDR3: CASSLGSSPWETQYF; DNA: TGTGCCAGCAGCTTAGGGTCCTCACCCTGGGAGACCCAGTACTTC
D: -; size: -; J: TRBJ2-5; V: TRBV7-7; CDR3: CASSGSPAGETQYF; DNA: TGTGCTAGCAGCGGCAGTCCCGCGGGGGAGACCCAGTACTTC
D: -; size: once; J: TRBJ2-7; V: TRBV29-1; CDR3: CSVAGSNYEQYF; DNA: TGCAGCGTTGCCGGCAGTAACTACGAGCAGTACTTC
D: -; size: -; J: TRBJ2-3; V: TRBV5-1; CDR3: CASSKLQETDTQYF; DNA: TGCGCCAGCAGCAAATTACAGGAAACAGATACGCAGTATTTT
D: TRBD1; size: -; J: TRBJ2-2; V: TRBV7-9; CDR3: CASTFSGSRQGAGELFF; DNA: TGTGCCAGCACCTTCAGTGGAAGCCGACAGGGCGCCGGGGAGCTGTTTTTT
D: -; size: -; J: TRBJ1-1; V: TRBV7-2; CDR3: CASTLGQTQNTEAFF; DNA: TGTGCCAGCACCCTAGGACAGACGCAGAACACTGAAGCTTTCTTT
D: TRBD2; size: -; J: TRBJ2-3; V: TRBV7-2; CDR3: CASSFGLAGGGTQYF; DNA: TGTGCCAGCAGCTTCGGACTAGCGGGGGGAGGTACGCAGTATTTT
D: TRBD1; size: -; J: TRBJ1-1; V: TRBV11-2; CDR3: CASSFRQGLTEAFF; DNA: TGTGCCAGCAGCTTCCGACAGGGGCTCACTGAAGCTTTCTTT
D: -; size: few; J: TRBJ2-7; V: TRBV28; CDR3: CASSLSAGSIRSYEQYF; DNA: TGTGCCAGCAGTTTATCTGCAGGGTCGATACGCTCCTACGAGCAGTACTTC
D: -; size: -; J: TRBJ2-1; V: TRBV7-8; CDR3: CASSLIGVHNEQFF; DNA: TGTGCCAGCAGCTTAATTGGGGTGCACAATGAGCAGTTCTTC
D: TRBD1; size: -; J: TRBJ2-1; V: TRBV18; CDR3: CASSPPGRQGANNEQFF; DNA: TGTGCCAGCTCACCCCCCGGGCGACAGGGGGCCAACAATGAGCAGTTCTTC
D: TRBD1; size: -; J: TRBJ2-2; V: TRBV10-3; CDR3: CAIRTGGTGELFF; DNA: TGTGCCATCCGGACAGGGGGTACCGGGGAGCTGTTTTTT
D: -; size: -; J: TRBJ2-3; V: TRBV4-1; CDR3: CASKTQARGTDTQYF; DNA: TGCGCCAGCAAGACCCAGGCGCGGGGCACAGATACGCAGTATTTT
D: -; size: -; J: TRBJ1-2; V: TRBV6-1; CDR3: CASTHRENGYTF; DNA: TGTGCCAGCACCCACAGGGAAAATGGCTACACCTTC
D: -; size: -; J: TRBJ1-2; V: TRBV28; CDR3: CASSFKGNGYTF; DNA: TGTGCCAGCAGTTTTAAGGGGAACGGCTACACCTTC
D: -; size: -; J: TRBJ2-5; V: TRBV11-2; CDR3: CASSLRAGANQETQYF; DNA: TGTGCCAGCAGCTTAAGAGCAGGGGCGAATCAAGAGACCCAGTACTTC
D: -; size: -; J: TRBJ1-1; V: TRBV12-5; CDR3: CASGPFDEAFF; DNA: TGTGCTAGTGGTCCGTTTGATGAAGCTTTCTTT
D: -; size: -; J: TRBJ2-1; V: TRBV9; CDR3: CASSVASYNEQFF; DNA: TGTGCCAGCAGCGTAGCCAGCTACAATGAGCAGTTCTTC
D: TRBD1; size: -; J: TRBJ2-7; V: TRBV5-4; CDR3: CASSLAGGLSYEQYF; DNA: TGTGCCAGCAGCTTGGCAGGGGGCCTTTCCTACGAGCAGTACTTC
D: TRBD2; size: -; J: TRBJ2-3; V: TRBV6-5; CDR3: CASTELAASTDTQYF; DNA: TGTGCCAGCACCGAACTAGCGGCTAGCACAGATACGCAGTATTTT
D: TRBD1; size: -; J: TRBJ1-3; V: TRBV19; CDR3: CASRTKADRAGSGNTIYF; DNA: TGTGCCAGTCGTACCAAGGCGGACAGGGCTGGATCTGGAAACACCATATATTTT